Each of the 28 T cell receptor beta chains below was sequenced from the same sample in a study of T cells in Graves' hyperthyroidism and ophthalmopathy. Amplification of TCR beta CDR3 regions used RNA as the template. Carried out on the TCR CDR3, a first-round RT-PCR used the HTBI primer set. TCRdb re-analysed the multiplex PCR reads in MiXCR, keeping a single row per CDR3 protein. The sample carries 360,000 or so distinct CDR3 sequences, around 15% recorded once. Material for sequencing was blood. These receptors were obtained from a woman aged 60-75 years with Graves' ophthalmopathy.

This clonotype came up many times. The DNA of the CDR3 is TGTGCCAGCAGTTACGCCACTAGCGGGAGCACAGAGACCCAGTACTTC. Residues: CASSYATSGSTETQYF. The chain couples TRBV6-5 to TRBJ2-5; 11 bases fit TRBD2. The CDR3 covers 16 residues. The junction had 6 bases not matched to a gene; V was cut back by 2 bases and J by 4 bases. CDR1 is MNHEY, CDR2 SVGAGI, per germline.

Comments on this clonotype: This may be a read error: a much more frequent sequence differs by one nucleotide. The chain has TRBV5-6 and TRBJ2-7, with D perhaps TRBD2 (6 bases). This CDR3 has 13 amino acids. The germline gives CDR1 SGHDT, CDR2 YYEEEE. The CDR3 sequence: CASSFGSSYGQYF. The CDR3 nucleotides read TGTGCCAGCAGCTTCGGGAGCTCCTACGGGCAGTACTTC.

The sample holds many counts of this clonotype. The chain couples TRBV7-2 to TRBJ2-3; TRBD1 aligns across 8 bases. Germline V gene sequence: CDR1 SGHTA, CDR2 FQGNSA. The V and J ends lost 1 base and 5 bases, in that order; junction bases with no gene match: 5. The CDR3 has 15 amino acids. This CDR3 reads CASSLVGRGQDTQYF. The CDR3 DNA reads as TGTGCCAGCAGCTTAGTAGGCAGGGGGCAAGATACGCAGTATTTT.

As concerns this clonotype: Because the CDR3 is missing its conserved closing phenylalanine or tryptophan, this is likely a read error. The rearrangement joins TRBV30 to TRBJ2-5, with 10 nucleotides matching TRBD2. CDR1 GTSNPN and CDR2 SVGIG come from the germline V gene (reference sequence). V trimming: 3 bases; J trimming: 2 bases; junction bases outside the gene matches: 6. The CDR3 loop spans 15 amino acids. This chain's CDR3 is CAWSPGLAEQETQYL. For the CDR3, the DNA is TGTGCCTGGAGCCCCGGACTAGCGGAGCAAGAGACCCAGTACCTC.

The chain carries TRBV6-2 or TRBV6-3 and TRBJ2-5; D unresolved. This CDR3 is 14 amino acids long. Trimming took 1 base from V and 3 from J, leaving 9 bases between them. The germline V gene has CDR1 MNHEY and CDR2 SVGEGT. This CDR3 is CASSYLQNEETQYF. The CDR3, as DNA: TGTGCCAGCAGTTACTTACAGAATGAAGAGACCCAGTACTTC.

The chain recombines TRBV12-3 or TRBV12-4 with TRBJ1-4, with 7 bases identical to TRBD1. The CDR3 runs to 16 residues. The V segment lost 6 bases and the J segment 8 bases; nucleotides outside the gene matches: 15. CDR3 nucleotides: TGTGCCAGCAGCCGGGACAGCAGCACACCGGGGGAAAAACTGTTTTTT. This gives the protein CASSRDSSTPGEKLFF.

This clonotype was recorded many times. This rearrangement joins TRBV2 to TRBJ1-5, with 9 positions matching TRBD1. CDR1 and CDR2 (germline): SNHLY, FYNNEI. CDR3 length: 15 amino acids. V shed 6 bases, J shed 6 bases, and the junction held 9 bases outside the gene matches. CDR3 sequence reads: CASSGDRGEAQPQHF. The CDR3 nucleotides read TGTGCCAGCAGCGGAGACAGGGGGGAAGCTCAGCCCCAGCATTTT.

In its sample, this clonotype was seen a few times. The chain's CDR3 is CASSFGHNEQFF. The CDR3 DNA reads as TGTGCCAGCAGCTTCGGGCACAATGAGCAGTTCTTC. The gene calls are TRBV7-9 and TRBJ2-1; D unresolved. Germline assignment: CDR1 SEHNR and CDR2 FQNEAQ (reference sequence). The V gene lost 3 bases and the J gene lost 5 bases, with 5 bases spanning the gap. The CDR3 has 12 residues.

This clonotype is a singleton in its sample. This sequence joins TRBV20-1 and TRBJ2-3; 8 nucleotides line up with TRBD2. This CDR3 is 16 amino acids long. The trim removed 5 bases at V and 2 bases at J, leaving 12 bases unmatched. Germline CDR1 is DFQATT and CDR2 is SNEGSKA (reference sequence). CDR3 in amino acids: CSAPSAGTSHTDTQYF. Here the CDR3 DNA reads TGCAGTGCTCCTAGTGCCGGGACTAGTCACACAGATACGCAGTATTTT.

There are a few counts of this clonotype. The rearrangement uses TRBV7-2 and TRBJ2-7; D perhaps matches TRBD2 (6 bases). The V gene lost 1 base and the J gene lost 3 bases, with 22 bases spanning the gap. CDR1 and CDR2 (germline): SGHTA, FQGNSA. CDR3 size: 18 residues. The CDR3 sequence: CASSLGWVGAGLLYEQYF. The CDR3 DNA reads TGTGCCAGCAGCTTAGGGTGGGTCGGGGCGGGATTACTCTACGAGCAGTACTTC.

This clonotype was picked up many times. The rearrangement links TRBV11-2 to TRBJ2-2; 8 bases map to TRBD1. J gave up 7 bases and V 0 bases, and 7 bases lay outside the gene matches. The CDR3 runs to 16 residues. Germline CDR1 is SGHAT and CDR2 is FQNNGV. CDR3 residues: CASSLDRDRTNGELFF. As DNA, the CDR3 is TGTGCCAGCAGCTTAGATCGGGACAGGACTAACGGGGAGCTGTTTTTT.

This sequence joins TRBV20-1 and TRBJ2-7; TRBD2 might be the D (5 bases). The CDR3 extends over 15 amino acids. CDR1 is DFQATT and CDR2 is SNEGSKA in the germline V gene (reference sequence). V gave up 7 bases and J gave up 0 bases, with 19 bases separating them. CDR3 protein: CSGGGWAGRSYEQYF. Written as DNA, the CDR3 is TGCAGTGGTGGCGGGTGGGCCGGGCGCTCCTACGAGCAGTACTTC.

The table lists this clonotype with many counts. This rearrangement joins TRBV2 to TRBJ2-2; the D is unclear. V was trimmed by 4 bases and J by 4 bases, leaving 7 bases between them. The CDR3 is 13 residues long. Germline CDR1 and CDR2: SNHLY and FYNNEI. The CDR3 sequence: CASSVYTTGELFF. CDR3 nucleotide sequence: TGTGCCAGCAGTGTTTACACCACCGGGGAGCTGTTTTTT.

There are many counts of this clonotype. The chain links TRBV2 to TRBJ2-7, with TRBD1 matching 10 bases. Germline lookup yields CDR1 SNHLY and CDR2 FYNNEI. The CDR3 loop spans 14 amino acids. V lost 8 bases to trimming and J lost 6 bases; unmatched junction nucleotides: 10. In DNA form, the CDR3 reads TGTGCCAGCTTACGACAGGGGGCGGTGGGCGAGCAGTACTTC. Protein: CASLRQGAVGEQYF. Complete variable domain (other parts from reference TRBV2 and TRBJ2-7): EPEVTQTPSHQVTQMGQEVILRCVPISNHLYFYWYRQILGQKVEFLVSFYNNEISEKSEIFDDQFSVERPDGSNFTLKIRSTKLEDSAMYFCASLRQGAVGEQYFGPGTRLTVT.

This clonotype was found many times. V gene TRBV27 combines with J gene TRBJ2-2; a possible D gene is TRBD2 (7 bases). This CDR3 contains 15 residues. The germline V gene has CDR1 MNHEY and CDR2 SMNVEV (reference sequence). Trimming removed 3 bases from V and 7 bases from J, with 15 bases in between. The CDR3 sequence is CASSLVQGGGGELFF. The CDR3 DNA reads as TGTGCCAGCAGTTTGGTCCAGGGAGGGGGCGGGGAGCTGTTTTTT.

The chain links TRBV28 to TRBJ1-2, with D perhaps matching TRBD1 (5 bases). Germline CDR1 is MDHEN and CDR2 is SYDVKM. The CDR3 extends over 13 amino acids. V lost 2 bases to trimming and J lost 7 bases, with 11 bases between them. In nucleotides, the CDR3 is TGTGCCAGCAGTTTACTCCGGACACCTGGCTACACCTTC. It is translated as CASSLLRTPGYTF.

There are many counts of this clonotype. The gene calls are TRBV12-3 or TRBV12-4 and TRBJ1-2; a possible D gene is TRBD1 (6 bases). The CDR3 spans 12 residues. V lost 6 bases, J lost 4 bases, and 9 bases lay in between. The CDR3 nucleotides read TGTGCCAGCAGCCGGGACACCTATGGCTACACCTTC. Translating it yields CASSRDTYGYTF.

This clonotype was recorded a few times. V usage is TRBV9 and J usage is TRBJ2-3; the match to TRBD1 covers 7 bases. The CDR3 loop spans 15 amino acids. Trimming removed 1 base from V and 0 bases from J; junction bases left unmatched: 2. Germline CDR1 SGDLS, CDR2 YYNGEE. CDR3 region: CASSVRQGSTDTQYF. CDR3 nucleotides: TGTGCCAGCAGCGTAAGACAGGGCAGCACAGATACGCAGTATTTT.

This clonotype was recorded many times. The chain employs TRBV18 and TRBJ1-6; no reliable D call. Trimming took 6 bases from V and 8 from J, leaving 11 bases between them. Looked up from germline, CDR1 is KGHSH and CDR2 is LQKENI. There are 13 residues in the CDR3. The CDR3, as DNA: TGTGCCAGCTCGCTAAACGACGATTCACCCCTCCACTTT. This sequence encodes CASSLNDDSPLHF.

This clonotype was seen many times. The chain employs TRBV11-2 and TRBJ1-2; 9 nucleotides align to TRBD1. Germline CDR1 is SGHAT and CDR2 is FQNNGV. The CDR3 extends over 15 amino acids. V lost 3 bases, J lost 6 bases, and 8 bases stayed unmatched. CDR3 bases: TGTGCCAGCAGCTTTAGGGACAGGGAAATAGATGGCTACACCTTC. It yields the protein CASSFRDREIDGYTF.

Here the CDR3 reads CASSRDPANYGYTF. The CDR3 DNA reads as TGTGCCAGCAGCCGTGACCCAGCTAACTATGGCTACACCTTC. The chain joins TRBV28 to TRBJ1-2, with D unresolved. Germline V gene sequence: CDR1 MDHEN, CDR2 SYDVKM. This CDR3 comprises 14 residues. Between the trimmed V and J ends, which lost 6 bases and 0 bases, there was a span of 11 bases.

This chain connects TRBV11-2 to TRBJ2-1, with TRBD2 identical over 12 bases. V shed 1 base and J 6 bases; nucleotides not matched to a gene: 4. CDR3 length: 16 residues. Germline V lookup: CDR1 SGHAT, CDR2 FQNNGV. The chain's CDR3 is CASSLGTSGIVNEQFF. The CDR3 region has the DNA TGTGCCAGCAGCTTAGGGACTAGCGGGATAGTCAATGAGCAGTTCTTC.

The chain recombines TRBV3-1 with TRBJ2-7; D ambiguous. This CDR3 spans 14 amino acids. The germline V gene encodes CDR1 LGHDT and CDR2 YNNKEL (reference sequence). V lost 5 bases and J 3 bases, leaving 14 bases between the germline ends. The CDR3 bases are TGTGCCAGCAGCTTGGGCCCACAGATCTACGAGCAGTACTTC. Protein: CASSLGPQIYEQYF.

CDR3 DNA sequence: TGTGCCAGCAGTTCCCCCCGCAGTGAAGCTTTCTTT. The encoded protein is CASSSPRSEAFF. The V gene is TRBV28, the J gene TRBJ1-1, with unresolved D. From germline, CDR1 is MDHEN and CDR2 SYDVKM. V was trimmed by 4 bases and J by 7 bases, leaving 10 bases between them. The CDR3 runs 12 residues.

In this sample, this clonotype turned up a few times. The chain combines TRBV5-5 with TRBJ2-6, with D possibly being TRBD1 (5 bases). V shed 1 base and J shed 3 bases, with 11 bases lying between them. CDR1 and CDR2 from the germline V gene are SGHKS and YYEKEE (reference sequence). CDR3 length: 16 amino acids. The CDR3 region has the DNA TGTGCCAGCAGCTTGAATTTGGGGCTTGGGGCCAACGTCCTGACTTTC. This gives the protein CASSLNLGLGANVLTF.

This clonotype appeared many times. This chain uses TRBV12-3 or TRBV12-4 with TRBJ2-7; TRBD2 agrees at 11 bases. V was pared by 5 bases and J by 3 bases, with 9 bases of the junction left unmatched. CDR3 size: 16 residues. The CDR3 loop reads CASSDGLAGRDYEQYF. DNA of the CDR3: TGTGCCAGCAGTGATGGACTAGCGGGTAGAGACTACGAGCAGTACTTC.

This clonotype was counted only a few times. The V and J genes are TRBV7-8 and TRBJ1-6, with 10 bases that match TRBD1. Germline trimming cut 5 bases from V and 9 bases from J; bases unmatched to any gene: 4. Germline CDR1 and CDR2: SGHVS and FQNEAQ. The CDR3 is 14 residues long. The CDR3 DNA reads as TGTGCCAGCAGCCGAGACAGGGGGCGTTCACCCCTCCACTTT. This codes for CASSRDRGRSPLHF.

At least ten counts were recorded for this clonotype. The V call is TRBV12-3 or TRBV12-4, the J call TRBJ1-4, with D tentatively TRBD1 (6 bases). The CDR3 runs to 14 residues. V lost 5 bases and J 9 bases, leaving 16 bases between the germline ends. The CDR3 DNA reads TGTGCCAGCAGTACCGACAGGTCGGGCAAAAAACTGTTTTTT. Protein product: CASSTDRSGKKLFF.